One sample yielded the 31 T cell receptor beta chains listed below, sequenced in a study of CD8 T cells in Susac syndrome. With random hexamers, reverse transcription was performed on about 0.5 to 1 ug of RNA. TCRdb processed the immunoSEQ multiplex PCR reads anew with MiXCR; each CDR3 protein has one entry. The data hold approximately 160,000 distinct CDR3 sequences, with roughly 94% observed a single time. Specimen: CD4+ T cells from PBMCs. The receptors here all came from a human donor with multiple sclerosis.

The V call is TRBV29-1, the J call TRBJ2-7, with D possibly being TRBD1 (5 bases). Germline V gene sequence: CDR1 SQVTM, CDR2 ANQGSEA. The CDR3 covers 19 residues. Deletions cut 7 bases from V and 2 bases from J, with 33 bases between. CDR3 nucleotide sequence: TGCAGCGCGGAGTCCCAATACCCAGGGAAGCCTGTGAGACCCTACGAGCAGTACTTC. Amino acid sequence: CSAESQYPGKPVRPYEQYF.

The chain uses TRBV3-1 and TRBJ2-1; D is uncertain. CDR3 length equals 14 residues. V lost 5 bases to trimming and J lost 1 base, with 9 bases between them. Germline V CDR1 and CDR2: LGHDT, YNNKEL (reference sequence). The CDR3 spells CASSSSGSYNEQFF. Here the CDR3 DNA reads TGTGCCAGCAGCTCCTCCGGGTCCTACAATGAGCAGTTCTTC.

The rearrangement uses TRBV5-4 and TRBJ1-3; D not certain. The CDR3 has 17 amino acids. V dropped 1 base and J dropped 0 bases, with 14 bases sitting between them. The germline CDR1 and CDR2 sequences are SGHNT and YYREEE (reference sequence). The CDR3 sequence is CASSLFDASVSGNTIYF. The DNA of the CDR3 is TGTGCCAGCAGCTTGTTTGACGCATCCGTCTCTGGAAACACCATATATTTT.

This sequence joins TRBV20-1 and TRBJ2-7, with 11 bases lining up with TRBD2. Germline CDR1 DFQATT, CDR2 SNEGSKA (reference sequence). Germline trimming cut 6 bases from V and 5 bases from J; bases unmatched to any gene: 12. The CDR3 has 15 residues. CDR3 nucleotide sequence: TGCAGTGCCGTATTAGCGGGAGGGCCTAAAAACGAGCAGTACTTC. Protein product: CSAVLAGGPKNEQYF.

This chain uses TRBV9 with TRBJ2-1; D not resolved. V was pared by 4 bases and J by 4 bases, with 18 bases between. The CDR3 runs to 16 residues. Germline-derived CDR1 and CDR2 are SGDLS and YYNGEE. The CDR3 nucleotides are TGTGCCAGCAGCCAACTCGACTCCCCTGGGTACAATGAGCAGTTCTTC. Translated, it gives CASSQLDSPGYNEQFF. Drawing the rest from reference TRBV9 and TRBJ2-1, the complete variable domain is DSGVTQTPKHLITATGQRVTLRCSPRSGDLSVYWYQQSLDQGLQFLIQYYNGEERAKGNILERFSAQQFPDLHSELNLSSLELGDSALYFCASSQLDSPGYNEQFFGPGTRLTVL.

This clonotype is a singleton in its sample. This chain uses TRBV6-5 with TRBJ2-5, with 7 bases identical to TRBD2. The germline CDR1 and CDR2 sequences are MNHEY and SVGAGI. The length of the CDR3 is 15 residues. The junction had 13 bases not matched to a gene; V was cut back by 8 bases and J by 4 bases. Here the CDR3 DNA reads TGTGCCAGCGGCCAATTAGGAACTAGCGCAGAGACCCAGTACTTC. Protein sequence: CASGQLGTSAETQYF.

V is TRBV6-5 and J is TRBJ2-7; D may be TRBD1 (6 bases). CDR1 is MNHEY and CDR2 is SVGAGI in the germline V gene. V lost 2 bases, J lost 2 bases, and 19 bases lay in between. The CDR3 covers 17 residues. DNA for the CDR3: TGTGCCAGCAGTTACAGTAGTCGTGCGCAGGGGACCTACGAGCAGTACTTC. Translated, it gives CASSYSSRAQGTYEQYF.

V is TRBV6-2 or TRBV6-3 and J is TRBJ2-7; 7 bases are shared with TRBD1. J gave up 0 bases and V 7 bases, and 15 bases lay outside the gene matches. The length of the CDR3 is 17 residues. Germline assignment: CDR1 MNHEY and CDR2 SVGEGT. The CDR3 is CASTYGIIRDSSYEQYF. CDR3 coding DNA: TGTGCCAGCACCTACGGAATCATAAGGGACAGCTCCTACGAGCAGTACTTC.

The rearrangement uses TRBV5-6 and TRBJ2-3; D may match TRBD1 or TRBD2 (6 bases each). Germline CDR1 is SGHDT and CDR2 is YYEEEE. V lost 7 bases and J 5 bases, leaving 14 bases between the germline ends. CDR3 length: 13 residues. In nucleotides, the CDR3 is TGTGCCAGCCATAGAGGGGGGCGAGATACGCAGTATTTT. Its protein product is CASHRGGRDTQYF.

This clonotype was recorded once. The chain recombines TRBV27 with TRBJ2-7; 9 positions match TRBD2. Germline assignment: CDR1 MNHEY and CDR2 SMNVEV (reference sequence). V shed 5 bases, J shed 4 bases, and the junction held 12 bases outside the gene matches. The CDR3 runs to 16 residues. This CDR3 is CASSLQGGRAGYEQYF. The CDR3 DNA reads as TGTGCCAGCAGTCTCCAGGGCGGGAGGGCCGGGTACGAGCAGTACTTC.

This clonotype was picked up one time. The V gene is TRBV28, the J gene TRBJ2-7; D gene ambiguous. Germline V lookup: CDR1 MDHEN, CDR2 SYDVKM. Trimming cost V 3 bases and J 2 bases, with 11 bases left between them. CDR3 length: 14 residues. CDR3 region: CASSLGVRAYEQYF. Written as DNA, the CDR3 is TGTGCCAGCAGTTTGGGTGTTAGGGCCTACGAGCAGTACTTC. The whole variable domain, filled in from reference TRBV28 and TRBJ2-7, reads DVKVTQSSRYLVKRTGEKVFLECVQDMDHENMFWYRQDPGLGLRLIYFSYDVKMKEKGDIPEGYSVSREKKERFSLILESASTNQTSMYLCASSLGVRAYEQYFGPGTRLTVT.

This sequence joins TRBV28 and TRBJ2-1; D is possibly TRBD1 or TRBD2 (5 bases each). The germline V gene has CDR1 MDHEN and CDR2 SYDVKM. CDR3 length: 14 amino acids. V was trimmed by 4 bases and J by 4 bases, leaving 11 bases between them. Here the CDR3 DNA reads TGTGCCAGCAGTTCGGGGACGGTTTACAATGAGCAGTTCTTC. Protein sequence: CASSSGTVYNEQFF.

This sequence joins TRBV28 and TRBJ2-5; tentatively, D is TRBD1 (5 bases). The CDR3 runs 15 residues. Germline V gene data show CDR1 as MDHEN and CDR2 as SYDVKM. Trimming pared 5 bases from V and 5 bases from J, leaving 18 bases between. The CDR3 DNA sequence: TGTGCCAGCAGTCCGCAGGGCGCTCCCGAGGAGACCCAGTACTTC. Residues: CASSPQGAPEETQYF.

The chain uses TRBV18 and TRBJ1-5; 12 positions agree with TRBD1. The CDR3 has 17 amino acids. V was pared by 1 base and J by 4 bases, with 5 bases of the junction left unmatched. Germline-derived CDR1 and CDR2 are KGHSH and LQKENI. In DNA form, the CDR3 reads TGTGCCAGCTCACCACGTGGGACAGGGGGCCCGAATCAGCCCCAGCATTTT. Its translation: CASSPRGTGGPNQPQHF.

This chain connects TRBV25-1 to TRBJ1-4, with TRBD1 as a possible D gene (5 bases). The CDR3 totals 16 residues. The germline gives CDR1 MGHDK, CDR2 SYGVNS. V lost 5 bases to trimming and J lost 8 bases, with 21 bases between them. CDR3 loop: CASSPQLTGTTEKLFF. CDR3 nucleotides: TGTGCCAGCAGTCCACAACTAACCGGGACTACAGAAAAACTGTTTTTT.

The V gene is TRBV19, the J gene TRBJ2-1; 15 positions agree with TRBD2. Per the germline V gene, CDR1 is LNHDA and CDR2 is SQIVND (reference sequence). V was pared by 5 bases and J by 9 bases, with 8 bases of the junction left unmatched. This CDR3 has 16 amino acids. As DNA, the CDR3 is TGTGCCAGTAGTCCTTGGACTAGCGGGAGGGCCGGTGAGCAGTTCTTC. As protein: CASSPWTSGRAGEQFF.

The CDR3 spells CASSLGAGPLGELFF. The CDR3 DNA sequence: TGTGCCAGCAGTTTAGGGGCAGGGCCCCTAGGGGAGCTGTTTTTT. This rearrangement joins TRBV12-3 or TRBV12-4 to TRBJ2-2; TRBD1 might be the D (5 bases). The V end lost 1 base, the J end lost 8 bases, and 14 bases lay between the germline ends. The CDR3 loop spans 15 amino acids.

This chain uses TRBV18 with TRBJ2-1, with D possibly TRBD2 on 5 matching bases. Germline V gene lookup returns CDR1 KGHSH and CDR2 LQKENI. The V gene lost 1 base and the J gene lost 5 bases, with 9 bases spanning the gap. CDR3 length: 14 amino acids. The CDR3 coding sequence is TGTGCCAGCTCACCACAGAGCGGAAACAATGAGCAGTTCTTC. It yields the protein CASSPQSGNNEQFF.

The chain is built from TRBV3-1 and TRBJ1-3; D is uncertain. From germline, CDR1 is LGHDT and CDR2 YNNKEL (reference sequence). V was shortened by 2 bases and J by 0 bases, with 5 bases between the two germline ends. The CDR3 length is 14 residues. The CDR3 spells CASSQTYSGNTIYF. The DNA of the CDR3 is TGTGCCAGCAGCCAAACGTACTCTGGAAACACCATATATTTT.

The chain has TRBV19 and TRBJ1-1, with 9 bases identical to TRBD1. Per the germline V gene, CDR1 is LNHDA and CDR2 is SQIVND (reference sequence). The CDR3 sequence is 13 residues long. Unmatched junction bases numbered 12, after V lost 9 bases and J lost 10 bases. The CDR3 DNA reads TGTGCCAGCAAGGACAGGGGCCAACGGGTAGCTTTCTTT. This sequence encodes CASKDRGQRVAFF.

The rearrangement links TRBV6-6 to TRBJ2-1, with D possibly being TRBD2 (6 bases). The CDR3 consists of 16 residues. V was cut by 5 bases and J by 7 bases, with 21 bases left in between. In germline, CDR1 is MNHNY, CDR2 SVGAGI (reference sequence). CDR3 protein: CASSPPPGRGTNEQFF. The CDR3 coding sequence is TGTGCCAGCAGTCCACCCCCCGGACGGGGGACGAATGAGCAGTTCTTC.

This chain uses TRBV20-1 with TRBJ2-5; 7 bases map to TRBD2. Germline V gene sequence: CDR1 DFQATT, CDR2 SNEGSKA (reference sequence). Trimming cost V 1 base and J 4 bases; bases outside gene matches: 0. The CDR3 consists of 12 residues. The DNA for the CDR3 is TGCAGTGCTAGAGTAGCGGGAGAGACCCAGTACTTC. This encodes CSARVAGETQYF.

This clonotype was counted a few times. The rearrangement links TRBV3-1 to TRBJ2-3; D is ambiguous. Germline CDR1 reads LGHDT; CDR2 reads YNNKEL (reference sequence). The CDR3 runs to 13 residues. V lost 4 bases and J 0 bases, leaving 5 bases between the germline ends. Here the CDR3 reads CASSRGSTDTQYF. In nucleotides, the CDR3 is TGTGCCAGCAGCCGTGGCAGCACAGATACGCAGTATTTT.

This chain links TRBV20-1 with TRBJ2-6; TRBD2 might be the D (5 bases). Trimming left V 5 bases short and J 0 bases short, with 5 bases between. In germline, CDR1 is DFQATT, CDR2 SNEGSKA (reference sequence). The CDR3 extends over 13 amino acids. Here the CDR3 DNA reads TGCAGTGCTCGGGACTCTGGGGCCAACGTCCTGACTTTC. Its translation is CSARDSGANVLTF.

The CDR3 loop reads CASSQSSAGVGANVLTF. CDR3 in DNA: TGTGCCAGCAGCCAGTCTAGTGCGGGAGTTGGGGCCAACGTCCTGACTTTC. The rearrangement uses TRBV7-8 and TRBJ2-6; 7 bases are shared with TRBD2. V lost 5 bases and J lost 3; bases outside the gene matches: 10. This CDR3 region has 17 residues. Germline values: CDR1 SGHVS, CDR2 FQNEAQ.

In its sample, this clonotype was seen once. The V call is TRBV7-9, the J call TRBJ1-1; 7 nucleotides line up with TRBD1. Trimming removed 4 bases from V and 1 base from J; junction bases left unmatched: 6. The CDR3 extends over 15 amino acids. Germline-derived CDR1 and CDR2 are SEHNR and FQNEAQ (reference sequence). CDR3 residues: CASSSGGGWNTEAFF. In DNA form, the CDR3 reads TGTGCCAGCAGCTCAGGGGGGGGATGGAACACTGAAGCTTTCTTT.

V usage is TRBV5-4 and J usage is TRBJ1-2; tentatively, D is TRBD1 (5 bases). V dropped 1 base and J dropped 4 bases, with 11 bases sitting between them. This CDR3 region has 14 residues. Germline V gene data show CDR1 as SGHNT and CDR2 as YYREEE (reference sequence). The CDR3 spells CASSLRTGSYGYTF. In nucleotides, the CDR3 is TGTGCCAGCAGCTTGCGCACAGGAAGCTATGGCTACACCTTC.

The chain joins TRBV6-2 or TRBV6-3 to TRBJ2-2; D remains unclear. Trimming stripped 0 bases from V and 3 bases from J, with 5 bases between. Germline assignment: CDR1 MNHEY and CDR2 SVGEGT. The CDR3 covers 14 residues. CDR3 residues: CASSYSSDTGELFF. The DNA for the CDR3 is TGTGCCAGCAGTTACTCGTCCGACACCGGGGAGCTGTTTTTT.

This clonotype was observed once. This chain's CDR3 is CASSYPGLAGVETQYF. The CDR3 DNA sequence: TGTGCCAGCAGTTATCCCGGACTAGCGGGAGTAGAGACCCAGTACTTC. The chain links TRBV6-2 or TRBV6-3 to TRBJ2-5; 13 bases map to TRBD2. Germline V gives CDR1 MNHEY, CDR2 SVGEGT. CDR3 length equals 16 residues. The junction had 5 bases not matched to a gene; V was cut back by 3 bases and J by 4 bases.

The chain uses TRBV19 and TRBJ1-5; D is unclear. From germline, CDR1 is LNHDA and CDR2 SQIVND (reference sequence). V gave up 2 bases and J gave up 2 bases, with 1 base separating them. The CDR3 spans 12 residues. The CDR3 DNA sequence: TGTGCCAGTAGTATACGCAATCAGCCCCAGCATTTT. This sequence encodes CASSIRNQPQHF.

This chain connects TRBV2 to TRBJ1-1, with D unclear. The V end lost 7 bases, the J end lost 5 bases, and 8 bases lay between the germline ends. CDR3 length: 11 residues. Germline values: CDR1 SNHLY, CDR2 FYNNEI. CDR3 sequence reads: CASNGNTEAFF. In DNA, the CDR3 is TGTGCCAGCAACGGGAATACTGAAGCTTTCTTT.